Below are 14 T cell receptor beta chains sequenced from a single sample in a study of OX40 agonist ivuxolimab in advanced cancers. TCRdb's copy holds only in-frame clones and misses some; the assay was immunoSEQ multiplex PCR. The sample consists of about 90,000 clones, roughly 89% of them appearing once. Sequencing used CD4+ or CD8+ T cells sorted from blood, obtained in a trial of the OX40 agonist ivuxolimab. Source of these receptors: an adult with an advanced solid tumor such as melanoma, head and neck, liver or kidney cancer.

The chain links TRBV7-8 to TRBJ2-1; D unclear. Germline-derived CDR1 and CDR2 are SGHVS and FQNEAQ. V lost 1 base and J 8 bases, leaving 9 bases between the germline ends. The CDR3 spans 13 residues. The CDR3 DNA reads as TGTGCCAGCAGCTTAGTAAAGGGCGATGAGCAGTTCTTC. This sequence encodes CASSLVKGDEQFF. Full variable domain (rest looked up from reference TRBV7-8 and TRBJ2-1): GAGVSQSPRYKVAKRGQDVALRCDPISGHVSLFWYQQALGQGPEFLTYFQNEAQLDKSGLPSDRFFAERPEGSVSTLKIQRTQQEDSAVYLCASSLVKGDEQFFGPGTRLTVL.

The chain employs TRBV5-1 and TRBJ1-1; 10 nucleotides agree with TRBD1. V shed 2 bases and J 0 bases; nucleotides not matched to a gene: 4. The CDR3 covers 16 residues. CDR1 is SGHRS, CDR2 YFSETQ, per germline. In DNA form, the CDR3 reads TGCGCCAGCAGCTTTCGGGGACAGGGGATGAACACTGAAGCTTTCTTT. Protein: CASSFRGQGMNTEAFF.

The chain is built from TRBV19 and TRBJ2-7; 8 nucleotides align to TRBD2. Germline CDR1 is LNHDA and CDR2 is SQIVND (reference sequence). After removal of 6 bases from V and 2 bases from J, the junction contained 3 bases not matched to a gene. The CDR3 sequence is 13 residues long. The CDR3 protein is CASRSGGTYEQYF. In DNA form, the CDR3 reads TGTGCCAGTAGGAGCGGGGGCACCTACGAGCAGTACTTC.

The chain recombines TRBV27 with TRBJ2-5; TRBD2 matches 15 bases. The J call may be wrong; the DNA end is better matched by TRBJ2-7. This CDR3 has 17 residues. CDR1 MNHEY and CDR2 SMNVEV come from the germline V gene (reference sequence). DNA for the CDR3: TGTGCCAGCAGCGCGGGACTAGCGGGAGGCCGGGGTTACGAGCAGTACTTC. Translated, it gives CASSAGLAGGRGYEQYF.

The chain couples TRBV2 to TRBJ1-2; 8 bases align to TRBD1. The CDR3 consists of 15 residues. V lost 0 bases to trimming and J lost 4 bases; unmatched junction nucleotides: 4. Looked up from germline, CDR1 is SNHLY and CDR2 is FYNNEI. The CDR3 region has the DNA TGTGCCAGCAGTGAAGCGCTACAGGGGGTCTATGGCTACACCTTC. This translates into CASSEALQGVYGYTF.

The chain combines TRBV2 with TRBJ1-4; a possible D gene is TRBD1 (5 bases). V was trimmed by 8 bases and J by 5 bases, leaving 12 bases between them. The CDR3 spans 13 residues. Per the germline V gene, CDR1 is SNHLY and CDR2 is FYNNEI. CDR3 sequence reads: CASRRQTNEKLFF. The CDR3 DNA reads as TGTGCCAGCCGGAGACAGACGAATGAAAAACTGTTTTTT. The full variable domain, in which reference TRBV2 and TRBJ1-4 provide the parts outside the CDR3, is EPEVTQTPSHQVTQMGQEVILRCVPISNHLYFYWYRQILGQKVEFLVSFYNNEISEKSEIFDDQFSVERPDGSNFTLKIRSTKLEDSAMYFCASRRQTNEKLFFGSGTQLSVL.

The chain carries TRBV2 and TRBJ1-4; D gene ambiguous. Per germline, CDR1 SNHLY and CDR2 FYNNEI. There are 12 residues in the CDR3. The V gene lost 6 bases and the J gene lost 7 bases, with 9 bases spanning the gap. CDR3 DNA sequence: TGTGCCAGCAGGGGTTTTTCTGAAAAACTGTTTTTT. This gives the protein CASRGFSEKLFF.

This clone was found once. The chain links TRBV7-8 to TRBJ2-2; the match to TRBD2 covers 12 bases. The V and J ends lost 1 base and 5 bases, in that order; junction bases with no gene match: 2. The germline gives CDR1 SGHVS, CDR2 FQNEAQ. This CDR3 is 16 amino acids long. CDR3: CASSLGGLAGTGELFF. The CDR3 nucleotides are TGTGCCAGCAGCTTAGGCGGACTAGCGGGGACCGGGGAGCTGTTTTTT.

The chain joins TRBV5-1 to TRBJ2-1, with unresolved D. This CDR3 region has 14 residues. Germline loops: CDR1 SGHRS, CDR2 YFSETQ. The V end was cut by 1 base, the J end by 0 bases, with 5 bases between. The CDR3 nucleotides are TGCGCCAGCAGCTTGATGGGCTCCTACAATGAGCAGTTCTTC. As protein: CASSLMGSYNEQFF.

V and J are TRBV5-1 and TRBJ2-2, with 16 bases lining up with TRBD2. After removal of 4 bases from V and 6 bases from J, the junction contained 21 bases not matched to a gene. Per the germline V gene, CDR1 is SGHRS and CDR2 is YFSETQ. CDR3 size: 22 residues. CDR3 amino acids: CASSIIGGLAGGPHSSAGELFF. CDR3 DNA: TGCGCCAGCAGCATAATTGGGGGACTAGCGGGAGGGCCTCACAGCTCGGCCGGGGAGCTGTTTTTT.

This chain's CDR3 is CASSLLGGEQFF. The CDR3 bases are TGTGCCAGCAGCTTATTGGGAGGTGAGCAGTTCTTC. This rearrangement joins TRBV7-6 to TRBJ2-1; TRBD2 might be the D (6 bases). Germline V gene lookup returns CDR1 SGHVS and CDR2 FNYEAQ. The CDR3 loop spans 12 amino acids. The V and J ends lost 2 bases and 9 bases respectively, with 8 bases between them. The full variable domain, its missing parts supplied by reference TRBV7-6 and TRBJ2-1, is GAGVSQSPRYKVTKRGQDVALRCDPISGHVSLYWYRQALGQGPEFLTYFNYEAQQDKSGLPNDRFSAERPEGSISTLTIQRTEQRDSAMYRCASSLLGGEQFFGPGTRLTVL.

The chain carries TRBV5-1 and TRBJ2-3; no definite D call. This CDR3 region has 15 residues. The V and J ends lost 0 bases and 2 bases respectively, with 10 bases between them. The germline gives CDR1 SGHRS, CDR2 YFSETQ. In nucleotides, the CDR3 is TGCGCCAGCAGCTTGGACGACACTTCCACAGATACGCAGTATTTT. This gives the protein CASSLDDTSTDTQYF.

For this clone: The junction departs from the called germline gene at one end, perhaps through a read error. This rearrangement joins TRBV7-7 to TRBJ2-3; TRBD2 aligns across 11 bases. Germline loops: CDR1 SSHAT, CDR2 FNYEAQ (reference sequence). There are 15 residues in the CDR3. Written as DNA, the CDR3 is TGTGCTAGCAGCCCGGGACTAGCGGCCACAGATACGCAGTATTTT. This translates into CASSPGLAATDTQYF.

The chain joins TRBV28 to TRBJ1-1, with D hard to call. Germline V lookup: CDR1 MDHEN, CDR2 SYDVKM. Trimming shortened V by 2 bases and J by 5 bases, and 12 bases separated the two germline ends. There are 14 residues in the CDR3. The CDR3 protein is CASSLGVSSTEAFF. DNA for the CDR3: TGTGCCAGCAGTTTAGGGGTATCATCGACTGAAGCTTTCTTT. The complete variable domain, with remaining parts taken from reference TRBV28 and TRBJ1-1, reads DVKVTQSSRYLVKRTGEKVFLECVQDMDHENMFWYRQDPGLGLRLIYFSYDVKMKEKGDIPEGYSVSREKKERFSLILESASTNQTSMYLCASSLGVSSTEAFFGQGTRLTVV.